This T cell receptor (beta chain) was sequenced in a study of T-cell reconstitution after alpha-beta-depleted transplantation in children. TCRbeta library construction was performed incorporating unique molecular identifiers. TCRdb re-derived calls from the PCR reads in MiXCR, one entry per CDR3 protein. The sample lists approximately 980,000 distinct CDR3 sequences, roughly 29% seen once, with roughly 28% in the top ten. Sequencing was performed on PBMCs, mostly from graft donor cells, taken 360 days after TCRalphabeta/CD19-depleted stem cell transplant. The TCR was taken from a boy under two years old who had a stem cell transplant for SCID, so the T cells may come from the graft donor.

CDR3 sequence: CASSRQRPISYEQYF. DNA for the CDR3: TGTGCCAGCAGCCGTCAGAGGCCGATCTCCTACGAGCAGTACTTC. The rearrangement uses TRBV7-2 and TRBJ2-7; D not certain. Germline CDR1 SGHTA, CDR2 FQGNSA. This CDR3 is built from 15 residues. Trimming took off 5 bases at V and 0 bases at J, with 14 bases between the two ends.